The rows below give T cell receptor beta chains drawn from one sample of a study of cytomegalovirus exposure and HLA in healthy donors. TCRdb's table, derived via immunoSEQ multiplex PCR, lists solely in-frame clones and lacks some. The sample carries about 150,000 clones, around 82% recorded once. The sequenced material came from PBMCs. The source is a woman aged 45-65 years in good health and CMV-seropositive. Both conserved end residues are part of each CDR3. The order of the fields is V gene, J gene, clone size, CDR3 length, D gene, CDR3 DNA, CDR3 protein. The D gene is left open where the match is weak. Clone size is not always given. Where it is, it says once, few, many or a class for expanded clones.

V: TRBV5-4
J: TRBJ1-1
size: NA
length: 15
D: NA
DNA: TGTGCCAGCAGCTTGGGACAGGCGCTGAACACTGAAGCTTTCTTT
CDR3: CASSLGQALNTEAFF

V: TRBV30
J: TRBJ1-1
size: NA
length: 11
D: NA
DNA: TGTGCCTGGCGAACAGGGACTGAAGCTTTCTTT
CDR3: CAWRTGTEAFF

V: TRBV5-8
J: TRBJ2-7
size: NA
length: 14
D: TRBD2
DNA: TGTGCCAGTAGAGCGGGGGGCCAACACTACGAGCAGTACTTC
CDR3: CASRAGGQHYEQYF

V: TRBV5-1
J: TRBJ1-2
size: NA
length: 14
D: NA
DNA: TGCGCCAGCAGCTTGGAAGGGGCAGCTTATGGCTACACCTTC
CDR3: CASSLEGAAYGYTF

V: TRBV20-1
J: TRBJ2-1
size: NA
length: 11
D: NA
DNA: TGCAGTGCTAGACCGGGGAGTGAGCAGTTCTTC
CDR3: CSARPGSEQFF

V: TRBV6-1
J: TRBJ2-4
size: NA
length: 17
D: TRBD1
DNA: TGTGCCAGCAGTGACGGGGTAACAGGGGCGGCCAAAAACATTCAGTACTTC
CDR3: CASSDGVTGAAKNIQYF

V: TRBV25-1
J: TRBJ2-4
size: NA
length: 16
D: NA
DNA: TGTGCCAGCAGTGACGGGGGTTACGAGGCCAAAAACATTCAGTACTTC
CDR3: CASSDGGYEAKNIQYF

V: TRBV13
J: TRBJ2-3
size: NA
length: 14
D: NA
DNA: TGTGCCAGCAGCTTAGGCACAGGGACAGATACGCAGTATTTT
CDR3: CASSLGTGTDTQYF

V: TRBV12-5
J: TRBJ1-4
size: NA
length: 14
D: NA
DNA: TGTGCTAGTGGTTTGGGGGGAGTGTCGGAAAAACTGTTTTTT
CDR3: CASGLGGVSEKLFF

V: TRBV6-6
J: TRBJ1-1
size: NA
length: 13
D: NA
DNA: TGTGCCAGCAGTTATAAGGGGGTCACTGAAGCTTTCTTT
CDR3: CASSYKGVTEAFF

V: TRBV27
J: TRBJ2-3
size: once
length: 18
D: TRBD2
DNA: TGTGCCAGCAGCGCTACTAGCGGGGGGACCTGGCGTGGACATACGCAGTATTTT
CDR3: CASSATSGGTWRGHTQYF

V: TRBV6-6
J: TRBJ1-1
size: NA
length: 15
D: NA
DNA: TGTGCCAGCAGTTACGTGGCCAGGGGGAACACTGAAGCTTTCTTT
CDR3: CASSYVARGNTEAFF

V: TRBV29-1
J: TRBJ2-1
size: NA
length: 16
D: NA
DNA: TGCAGCGTTGAAGGCAGGGGTGGGTCCTCCTACAATGAGCAGTTCTTC
CDR3: CSVEGRGGSSYNEQFF

V: TRBV9
J: TRBJ1-6
size: NA
length: 15
D: TRBD1
DNA: TGTGCCAGCAGCCTTCAGGGGGCTGCAAATTCACCCCTCCACTTT
CDR3: CASSLQGAANSPLHF